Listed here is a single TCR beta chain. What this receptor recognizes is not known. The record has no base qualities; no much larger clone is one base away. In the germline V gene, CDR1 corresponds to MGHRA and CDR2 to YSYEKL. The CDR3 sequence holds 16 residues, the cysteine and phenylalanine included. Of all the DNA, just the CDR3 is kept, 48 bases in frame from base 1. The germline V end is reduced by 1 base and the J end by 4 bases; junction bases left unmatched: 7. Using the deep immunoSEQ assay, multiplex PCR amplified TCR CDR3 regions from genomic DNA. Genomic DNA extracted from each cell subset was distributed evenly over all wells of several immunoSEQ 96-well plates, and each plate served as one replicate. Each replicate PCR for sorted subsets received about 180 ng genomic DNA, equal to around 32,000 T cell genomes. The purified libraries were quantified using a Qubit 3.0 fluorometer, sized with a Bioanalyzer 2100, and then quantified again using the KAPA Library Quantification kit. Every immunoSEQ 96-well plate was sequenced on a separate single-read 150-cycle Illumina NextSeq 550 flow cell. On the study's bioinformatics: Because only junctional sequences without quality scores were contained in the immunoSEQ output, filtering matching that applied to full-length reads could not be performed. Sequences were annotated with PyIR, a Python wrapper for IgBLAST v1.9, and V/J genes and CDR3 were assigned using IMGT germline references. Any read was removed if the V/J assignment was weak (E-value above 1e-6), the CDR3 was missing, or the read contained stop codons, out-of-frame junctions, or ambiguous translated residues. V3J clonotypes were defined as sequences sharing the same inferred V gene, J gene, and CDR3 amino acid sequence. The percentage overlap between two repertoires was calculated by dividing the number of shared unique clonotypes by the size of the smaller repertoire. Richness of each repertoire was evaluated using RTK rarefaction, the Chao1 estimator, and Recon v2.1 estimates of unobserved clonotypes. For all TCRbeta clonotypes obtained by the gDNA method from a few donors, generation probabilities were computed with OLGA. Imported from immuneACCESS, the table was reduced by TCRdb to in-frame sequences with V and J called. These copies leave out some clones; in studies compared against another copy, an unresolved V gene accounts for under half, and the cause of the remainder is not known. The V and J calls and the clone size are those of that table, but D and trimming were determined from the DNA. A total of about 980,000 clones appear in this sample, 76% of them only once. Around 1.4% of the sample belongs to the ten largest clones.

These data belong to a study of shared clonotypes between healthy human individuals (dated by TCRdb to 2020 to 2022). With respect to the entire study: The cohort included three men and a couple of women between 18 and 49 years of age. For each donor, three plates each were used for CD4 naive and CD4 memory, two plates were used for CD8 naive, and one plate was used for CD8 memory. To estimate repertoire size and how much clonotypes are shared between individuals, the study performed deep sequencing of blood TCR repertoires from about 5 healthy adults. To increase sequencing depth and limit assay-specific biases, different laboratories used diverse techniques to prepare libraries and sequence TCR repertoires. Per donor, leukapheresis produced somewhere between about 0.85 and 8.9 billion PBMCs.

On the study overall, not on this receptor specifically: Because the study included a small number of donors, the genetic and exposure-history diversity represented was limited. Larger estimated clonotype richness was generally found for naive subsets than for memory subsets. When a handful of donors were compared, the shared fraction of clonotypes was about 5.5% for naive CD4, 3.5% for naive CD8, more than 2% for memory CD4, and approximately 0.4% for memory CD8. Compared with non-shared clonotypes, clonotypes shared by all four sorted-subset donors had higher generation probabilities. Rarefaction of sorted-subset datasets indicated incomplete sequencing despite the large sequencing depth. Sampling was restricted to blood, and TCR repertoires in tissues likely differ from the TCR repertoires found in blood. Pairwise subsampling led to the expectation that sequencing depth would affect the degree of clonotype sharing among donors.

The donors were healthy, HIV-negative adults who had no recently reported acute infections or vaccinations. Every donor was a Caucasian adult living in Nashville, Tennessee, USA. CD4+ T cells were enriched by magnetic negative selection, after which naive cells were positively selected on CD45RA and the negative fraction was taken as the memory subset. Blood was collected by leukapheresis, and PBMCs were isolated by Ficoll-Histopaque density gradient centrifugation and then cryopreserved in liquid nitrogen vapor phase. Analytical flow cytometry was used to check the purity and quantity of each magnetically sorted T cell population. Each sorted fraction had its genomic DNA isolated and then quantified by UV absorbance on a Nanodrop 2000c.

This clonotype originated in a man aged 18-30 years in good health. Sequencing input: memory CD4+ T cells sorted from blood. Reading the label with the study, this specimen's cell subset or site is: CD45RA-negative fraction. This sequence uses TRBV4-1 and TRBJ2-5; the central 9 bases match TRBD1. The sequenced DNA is TGCGCCAGCAGCCAAGGGCCTCTGACAGGGGGAGAGACCCAGTACTTC. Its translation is CASSQGPLTGGETQYF.